One sample yielded the 29 T cell receptor beta chains listed below, sequenced in a study of blood T cell repertoires in COVID-19. Data came from immunoSEQ multiplex PCR; TCRdb stores just in-frame clones and leaves some out. The table includes over 150,000 clones, around three quarters detected once. Sequenced material: peripheral blood. These receptors were obtained from a man aged 80 or over with acute or convalescent COVID-19.

This chain connects TRBV25-1 to TRBJ2-3; 7 bases fit TRBD1. V dropped 4 bases and J dropped 4; count of bases not matched to a gene: 5. Germline V gene lookup returns CDR1 MGHDK and CDR2 SYGVNS. This CDR3 region has 14 residues. The CDR3 region has the DNA TGTGCCAGCAGTGGCCTGACAGGGTCAGATACGCAGTATTTT. It specifies CASSGLTGSDTQYF.

This clone appeared a few times. The chain employs TRBV2 and TRBJ1-2; 8 nucleotides agree with TRBD1. Per the germline V gene, CDR1 is SNHLY and CDR2 is FYNNEI. The CDR3 has 15 amino acids. With 4 bases clipped from V and 1 base from J, the junction kept 5 bases outside the gene matches. CDR3 bases: TGTGCCAGCAGTGCGACAGGGGTTGGTAACTATGGCTACACCTTC. Amino acids: CASSATGVGNYGYTF.

The genes are TRBV2 and TRBJ2-1; the match to TRBD2 covers 9 bases. The trim removed 5 bases at V and 4 bases at J, leaving 3 bases unmatched. Germline CDR1 and CDR2: SNHLY and FYNNEI. The CDR3 totals 14 residues. CDR3 loop: CASSTSGPYNEQFF. DNA for the CDR3: TGTGCCAGCAGTACTAGCGGGCCTTACAATGAGCAGTTCTTC.

This sequence joins TRBV27 and TRBJ2-7; possibly TRBD1 for D (6 bases). V was shortened by 8 bases and J by 2 bases, with 16 bases between the two germline ends. The germline CDR1 and CDR2 sequences are MNHEY and SMNVEV (reference sequence). The CDR3 sequence is 14 residues long. CDR3 sequence reads: CASALQGLPYEQYF. CDR3 in DNA: TGTGCCAGCGCTCTACAGGGATTGCCCTACGAGCAGTACTTC.

The V and J genes are TRBV7-9 and TRBJ2-7; perhaps TRBD1 as D (6 bases). Germline-derived CDR1 and CDR2 are SEHNR and FQNEAQ (reference sequence). The CDR3 totals 17 residues. Trimming removed 6 bases at V and 3 bases at J, with 24 bases between. This chain's CDR3 is CASSSHRVVTSIYEQYF. The CDR3 bases are TGTGCCAGCAGTTCCCACAGGGTGGTAACATCGATCTACGAGCAGTACTTC.

The chain recombines TRBV7-2 with TRBJ1-3, with 7 bases identical to TRBD1. Germline V gene lookup returns CDR1 SGHTA and CDR2 FQGNSA. The CDR3 is 13 amino acids. Trimming cost V 1 base and J 13 bases; bases outside gene matches: 7. The CDR3 reads CASSLVVRGVIYF. DNA for the CDR3: TGTGCCAGCAGCTTAGTTGTCAGGGGGGTGATATATTTT.

The V gene is TRBV18, the J gene TRBJ1-2; D is possibly TRBD1 (5 bases). V was pared by 2 bases and J by 6 bases, with 16 bases between. This CDR3 region has 15 residues. The germline CDR1 and CDR2 sequences are KGHSH and LQKENI. The CDR3 sequence: CASSPSQGTLNGYTF. The CDR3 region has the DNA TGTGCCAGCTCACCAAGTCAGGGAACTCTCAATGGCTACACCTTC.

The chain is built from TRBV15 and TRBJ2-2; D possibly corresponds to TRBD2 (6 bases). This CDR3 has 17 residues. Germline CDR1 and CDR2: LNHNV and YYDKDF (reference sequence). Trimming cost V 0 bases and J 5 bases, with 16 bases left between them. The CDR3 spells CATSRDRWTAGTGELFF. In DNA, the CDR3 is TGTGCCACCAGCAGAGATCGGTGGACCGCGGGGACCGGGGAGCTGTTTTTT.

The V gene is TRBV6-2 or TRBV6-3, the J gene TRBJ2-2; TRBD2 matches 8 bases. This CDR3 is built from 14 residues. The V gene's germline CDR1 is MNHEY and CDR2 SVGEGT. V was clipped by 5 bases and J by 4 bases; unmatched bases: 3. DNA of the CDR3: TGTGCCAGCAGTAGCGGGGGAGCCACCGGGGAGCTGTTTTTT. Its translation is CASSSGGATGELFF.

The chain uses TRBV28 and TRBJ1-4; D call uncertain. The CDR3 totals 14 residues. V dropped 3 bases and J dropped 11 bases, with 16 bases sitting between them. CDR1 and CDR2 (germline): MDHEN, SYDVKM. CDR3 bases: TGTGCCAGCAGTTTTGGAGGGTTCGGGGAGAAACTGTTTTTT. Translated: CASSFGGFGEKLFF.

This clone was counted once. The V and J genes are TRBV7-6 and TRBJ1-3; no reliable D call. V was shortened by 0 bases and J by 0 bases, with 12 bases between the two germline ends. In germline, CDR1 is SGHVS, CDR2 FNYEAQ. The CDR3 contains 17 residues. CDR3: CASSLAPGLNSGNTIYF. In DNA form, the CDR3 reads TGTGCCAGCAGCTTAGCGCCCGGGTTAAACTCTGGAAACACCATATATTTT.

J is TRBJ2-1 and V is TRBV5-1; D is unresolved. The CDR3 is 14 residues long. Trimming shortened V by 1 base and J by 6 bases, and 11 bases separated the two germline ends. Germline V gives CDR1 SGHRS, CDR2 YFSETQ. The CDR3 is CASSLRPSGNEQFF. The CDR3 DNA is TGCGCCAGCAGCTTGAGGCCGTCGGGCAATGAGCAGTTCTTC.

The gene calls are TRBV5-6 and TRBJ2-7; the match to TRBD1 covers 9 bases. The germline gives CDR1 SGHDT, CDR2 YYEEEE. The CDR3 has 16 amino acids. CDR3 residues: CASSFTWTGVSHEQYV. In DNA form, the CDR3 reads TGTGCCAGCAGCTTCACATGGACAGGGGTCTCCCACGAGCAGTACGTC.

The chain uses TRBV6-1 and TRBJ2-7; tentatively, D is TRBD1 (5 bases). This CDR3 is built from 13 residues. Germline V gene data show CDR1 as MNHNS and CDR2 as SASEGT. V was shortened by 5 bases and J by 5 bases, with 13 bases between the two germline ends. CDR3 DNA: TGTGCCAGCAGTTTGACAAGGGGCCACGAGCAGTACGTC. Translated, it gives CASSLTRGHEQYV.

The rearrangement joins TRBV3-1 (or the pseudogene TRBV3-2) to TRBJ2-6, with 12 bases identical to TRBD1. The CDR3 has 19 residues. Losses at the gene ends were 0 bases for V and 3 bases for J; bases not matched to a gene: 6. CDR1 and CDR2 from the germline V gene are LGHDT and YNNKEL (reference sequence). CDR3 amino acids: CASSQDWDRGQYGANVLTF. The CDR3 DNA reads TGTGCCAGCAGCCAAGATTGGGACAGGGGGCAGTATGGGGCCAACGTCCTGACTTTC.

The rearrangement uses TRBV19 and TRBJ2-3; 7 nucleotides match TRBD2. The CDR3 is 15 residues long. Per the germline V gene, CDR1 is LNHDA and CDR2 is SQIVND (reference sequence). J lost 4 bases, V lost 5 bases, and 9 bases had no gene match. The CDR3 DNA sequence: TGTGCCAGTAGTCAGCTCGCTAGCGGCCCAGATACGCAGTATTTT. This translates into CASSQLASGPDTQYF.

In this sample, this clone turned up once. The chain links TRBV4-3 to TRBJ2-5; 8 positions agree with TRBD2. V lost 0 bases, J lost 4 bases, and 4 bases stayed unmatched. The CDR3 covers 15 residues. Germline V gives CDR1 LGHNA, CDR2 YSLEER. The CDR3 region is CASSQDPGGGETQYF. The CDR3 bases are TGCGCCAGCAGCCAAGATCCCGGGGGGGGAGAGACCCAGTACTTC.

The sample holds one count of this clone. The J gene is TRBJ2-3, the V gene TRBV18, with 8 nucleotides matching TRBD1. The CDR3 runs to 15 residues. Losses at the gene ends were 1 base for V and 6 bases for J; bases not matched to a gene: 6. Per the germline V gene, CDR1 is KGHSH and CDR2 is LQKENI. CDR3 DNA: TGTGCCAGCTCACCACAGGCCCAGGGGGCCGATACGCAGTATTTT. This codes for CASSPQAQGADTQYF.

V gene TRBV5-6 combines with J gene TRBJ1-1; 10 nucleotides agree with TRBD1. Germline V gives CDR1 SGHDT, CDR2 YYEEEE. The ends lost 3 bases at V and 8 bases at J; junction bases unmatched: 13. CDR3 length equals 16 residues. CDR3 sequence: CASSSPGQGPLGEAFF. CDR3 DNA: TGTGCCAGCAGCTCTCCGGGACAGGGGCCTTTAGGGGAAGCTTTCTTT.

The chain is built from TRBV6-4 and TRBJ2-2; tentative D call: TRBD2 (5 bases). The CDR3 extends over 16 amino acids. V was cut by 0 bases and J by 4 bases, with 12 bases left in between. Germline CDR1 and CDR2: MRHNA and SNTAGT. The CDR3 protein is CASSDSLPGSTGELFF. Here the CDR3 DNA reads TGTGCCAGCAGTGACTCTTTACCGGGGTCCACCGGGGAGCTGTTTTTT.

V usage is TRBV2 and J usage is TRBJ2-2; no firm D call. CDR3 size: 14 residues. The V gene's germline CDR1 is SNHLY and CDR2 FYNNEI. The V gene lost 2 bases and the J gene lost 7 bases, with 11 bases spanning the gap. CDR3 region: CASSELPGYGELFF. CDR3 DNA sequence: TGTGCCAGCAGTGAATTGCCCGGGTACGGGGAGCTGTTTTTT.

The V call is TRBV28, the J call TRBJ1-6; possibly TRBD1 for D (5 bases). The CDR3 is made up of 15 amino acids. Trimming removed 7 bases at V and 7 bases at J, with 17 bases between. Germline CDR1 and CDR2: MDHEN and SYDVKM. CDR3 in DNA: TGTGCCAGCACTTCGCTCGCAGGGAACAATTCACCCCTCCACTTT. This sequence encodes CASTSLAGNNSPLHF.

This clone was seen a single time. The V and J genes are TRBV5-1 and TRBJ2-5; 9 positions agree with TRBD1. Looked up from germline, CDR1 is SGHRS and CDR2 is YFSETQ. V lost 4 bases, J lost 4 bases, and 11 bases stayed unmatched. The CDR3 is 16 residues long. This chain's CDR3 is CASSAPTGQGGETQYF. CDR3 sequence (DNA): TGCGCCAGCAGCGCACCAACGGGACAGGGAGGAGAGACCCAGTACTTC.

This rearrangement joins TRBV24-1 to TRBJ2-1, with a tentative D call TRBD1 (5 bases). This CDR3 comprises 15 residues. CDR1 is KGHDR and CDR2 is SFDVKD in the germline V gene. V lost 4 bases to trimming and J lost 2 bases, with 11 bases between them. CDR3 amino acids: CATSDNRPTYNEQFF. The CDR3 DNA follows: TGTGCCACCAGTGACAACAGGCCCACCTACAATGAGCAGTTCTTC.

CDR3 sequence: CASSQDGAGEDEQFF. CDR3 DNA: TGCGCCAGCAGCCAAGATGGTGCAGGGGAAGATGAGCAGTTCTTC. J is TRBJ2-1 and V is TRBV4-3, with D tentatively TRBD1 (6 bases). Germline values: CDR1 LGHNA, CDR2 YSLEER. CDR3 length: 15 amino acids. Trimming took 0 bases from V and 8 from J, leaving 14 bases between them.

The CDR3 loop reads CASSRMDTDGYGYTF. Here the CDR3 DNA reads TGTGCCAGCAGTCGTATGGACACCGATGGCTATGGCTACACCTTC. V is TRBV13 and J is TRBJ1-2; TRBD1 might be the D (5 bases). V was cut by 6 bases and J by 4 bases, with 18 bases left in between. This CDR3 comprises 15 residues. Germline V gene data show CDR1 as PRHDT and CDR2 as FYEKMQ (reference sequence).

The chain uses TRBV2 and TRBJ1-3; 7 nucleotides line up with TRBD1. Germline-derived CDR1 and CDR2 are SNHLY and FYNNEI. The CDR3 is 15 amino acids. Losses at the gene ends were 3 bases for V and 2 bases for J; bases not matched to a gene: 4. CDR3 nucleotide sequence: TGTGCCAGCAGTGAGACAGGGCAGGCTGGAAACACCATATATTTT. This gives the protein CASSETGQAGNTIYF.

Here the CDR3 DNA reads TGTGCCAGCTCACCGGTAACGCAGGGGAATGGCTACACCTTC. Encoded protein: CASSPVTQGNGYTF. The chain recombines TRBV18 with TRBJ1-2; possibly TRBD1 for D (6 bases). There are 14 residues in the CDR3. V lost 3 bases and J 6 bases, leaving 14 bases between the germline ends. The germline V gene encodes CDR1 KGHSH and CDR2 LQKENI.

A remark on this clone: Other DNA sequences in this specimen translate into the identical CDR3. V usage is TRBV5-1 and J usage is TRBJ1-2, with 9 bases that match TRBD1. J gave up 2 bases and V 3 bases, and 2 bases lay outside the gene matches. This CDR3 contains 14 residues. Germline lookup yields CDR1 SGHRS and CDR2 YFSETQ. This CDR3 reads CASSSTGGNYGYTF. The CDR3 coding sequence is TGCGCCAGCAGCTCGACAGGGGGGAACTATGGCTACACCTTC.